The 4 T cell receptor beta chains below come from one sample, sequenced in a study of tumor-infiltrating lymphocytes in localized non-small cell lung cancer. Method: immunoSEQ multiplex PCR; TCRdb's copy keeps in-frame clones and lacks some. The sample consists of about 23,000 clones, around two thirds of them appearing once. The sequencing input was lung tumor tissue. All receptors come from a human donor with non-small cell lung cancer.

The chain couples TRBV7-9 to TRBJ1-1; D possibly corresponds to TRBD1 (5 bases). The V gene lost 0 bases and the J gene lost 0 bases, with 8 bases spanning the gap. The CDR3 is 15 residues long. In germline, CDR1 is SEHNR, CDR2 FQNEAQ (reference sequence). CDR3 coding DNA: TGTGCCAGCAGCTTAGCGGGGGGGTTGAACACTGAAGCTTTCTTT. Protein product: CASSLAGGLNTEAFF.

This chain joins TRBV2 and TRBJ1-6; D not resolved. Germline CDR1 SNHLY, CDR2 FYNNEI. V shed 7 bases and J shed 11 bases, with 12 bases lying between them. There are 12 residues in the CDR3. The CDR3 sequence: CASIARRPPLHF. The CDR3 nucleotides read TGTGCCAGCATCGCCAGGAGGCCACCCCTCCACTTT.

The chain couples TRBV6-1 to TRBJ1-5, with D possibly being TRBD1 (5 bases). CDR1 is MNHNS and CDR2 is SASEGT in the germline V gene. The CDR3 loop spans 14 amino acids. The V end was cut by 5 bases, the J end by 4 bases, with 12 bases between. The CDR3 region has the DNA TGTGCCAGCAGTTTCGGAGGGGTTAATCAGCCCCAGCATTTT. Residues: CASSFGGVNQPQHF.

This chain connects TRBV7-2 to TRBJ2-7, with TRBD2 matching 10 bases. V lost 5 bases and J lost 7; bases outside the gene matches: 11. CDR3 length equals 15 residues. Germline V gene data show CDR1 as SGHTA and CDR2 as FQGNSA. The CDR3 protein is CASSQGLAGAAEQYF. CDR3 bases: TGTGCCAGCAGCCAAGGGCTAGCGGGGGCCGCGGAGCAGTACTTC.